This T cell receptor (beta chain) was sequenced for a study of control samples from healthy donors and cancer patients (dated by TCRdb to the early 2020s). Remarks on this clone: What this receptor recognizes is not known. Base-call qualities are not available, and no considerably larger clone is one nucleotide away.

Library preparation employed the immunoSEQ multiplex PCR assay. The table was pulled from immuneACCESS by TCRdb, which kept in-frame rearrangements only. Such tables lose some clones; where checked, under half of the loss comes from unresolved V genes, and the rest has no known cause. The sample has about 180,000 clones on record, 94% of them singletons. Together, the top ten hold roughly 1.3% of the sample. The germline V gene encodes CDR1 SGHAT and CDR2 FQNNGV. V is cut by 4 bases and J by 0 bases, and the space between the germline ends is 10 bases. Including cysteine and phenylalanine, the CDR3 has 15 amino acids. The kept DNA is CDR3 alone, 45 bases in frame from the first base.

The sequence came from a woman aged 18-29 years in good health. The chain is made from TRBV11-2 and TRBJ1-5; a weak D assignment points to TRBD1 (5 bases agree). Source material: blood. Here is the DNA: TGTGCCAGCAGCTCGGGGGTCCGTAGCAATCAGCCCCAGCATTTT. The resulting protein is CASSSGVRSNQPQHF.